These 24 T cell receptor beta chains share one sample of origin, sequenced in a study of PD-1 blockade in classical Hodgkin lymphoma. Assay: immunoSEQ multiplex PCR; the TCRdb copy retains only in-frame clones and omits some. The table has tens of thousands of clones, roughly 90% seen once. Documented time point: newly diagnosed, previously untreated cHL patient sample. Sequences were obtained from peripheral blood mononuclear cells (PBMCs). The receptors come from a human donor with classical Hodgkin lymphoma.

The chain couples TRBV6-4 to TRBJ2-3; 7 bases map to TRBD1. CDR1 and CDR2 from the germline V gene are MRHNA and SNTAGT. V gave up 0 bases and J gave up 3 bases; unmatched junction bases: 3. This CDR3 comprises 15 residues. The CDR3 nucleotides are TGTGCCAGCAGTGACTCAGGGGGCGCGACAGATACGCAGTATTTT. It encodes CASSDSGGATDTQYF.

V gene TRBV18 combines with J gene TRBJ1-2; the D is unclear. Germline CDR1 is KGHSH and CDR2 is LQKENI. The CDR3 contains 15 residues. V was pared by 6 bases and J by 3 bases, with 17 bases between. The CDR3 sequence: CASSTLRTPDYGYTF. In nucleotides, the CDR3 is TGTGCCAGCTCCACATTGAGGACGCCGGACTATGGCTACACCTTC.

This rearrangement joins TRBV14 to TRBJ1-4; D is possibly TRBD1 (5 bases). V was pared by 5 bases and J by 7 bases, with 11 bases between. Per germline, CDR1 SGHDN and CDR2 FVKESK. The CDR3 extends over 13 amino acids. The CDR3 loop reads CASSKGAGEKLFF. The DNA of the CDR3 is TGTGCCAGCAGCAAAGGGGCAGGTGAAAAACTGTTTTTT.

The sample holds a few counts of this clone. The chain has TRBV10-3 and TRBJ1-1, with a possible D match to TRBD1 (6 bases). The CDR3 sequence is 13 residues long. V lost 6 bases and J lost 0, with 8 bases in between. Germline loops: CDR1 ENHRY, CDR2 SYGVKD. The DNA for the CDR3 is TGTGCCATCAGGGACAGTATGAACACTGAAGCTTTCTTT. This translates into CAIRDSMNTEAFF.

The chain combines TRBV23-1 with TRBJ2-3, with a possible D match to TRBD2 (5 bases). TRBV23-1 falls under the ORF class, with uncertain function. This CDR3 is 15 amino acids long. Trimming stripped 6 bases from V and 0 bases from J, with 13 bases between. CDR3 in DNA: TGCGCCAGCAGGGAGGACTTTTCTAGCACAGATACGCAGTATTTT. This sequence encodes CASREDFSSTDTQYF.

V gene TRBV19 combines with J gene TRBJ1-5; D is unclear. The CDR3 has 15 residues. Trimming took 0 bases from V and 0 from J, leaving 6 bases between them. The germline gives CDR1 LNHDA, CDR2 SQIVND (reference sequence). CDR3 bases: TGTGCCAGTAGTATAGAAGTCTCTAGCAATCAGCCCCAGCATTTT. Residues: CASSIEVSSNQPQHF.

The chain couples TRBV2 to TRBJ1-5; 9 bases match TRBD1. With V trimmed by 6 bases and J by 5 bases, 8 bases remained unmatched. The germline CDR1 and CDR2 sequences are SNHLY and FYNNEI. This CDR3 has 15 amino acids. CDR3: CASRVQGAHDQPQHF. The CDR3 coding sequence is TGTGCCAGCAGAGTACAGGGGGCGCATGATCAGCCCCAGCATTTT.

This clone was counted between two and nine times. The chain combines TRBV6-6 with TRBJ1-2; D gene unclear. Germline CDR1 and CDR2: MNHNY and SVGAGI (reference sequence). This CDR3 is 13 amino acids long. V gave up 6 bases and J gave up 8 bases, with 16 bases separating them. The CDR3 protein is CASSPSGSKGYTF. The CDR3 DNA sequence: TGTGCCAGCAGCCCGAGTGGCAGTAAAGGCTACACCTTC.

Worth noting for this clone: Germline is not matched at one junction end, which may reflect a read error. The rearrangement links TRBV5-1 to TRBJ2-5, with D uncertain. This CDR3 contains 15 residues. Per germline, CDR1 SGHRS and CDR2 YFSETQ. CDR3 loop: CASSPANTDQGTQYF. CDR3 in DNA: TGCGCCAGCAGCCCCGCTAACACGGACCAAGGGACCCAGTACTTC.

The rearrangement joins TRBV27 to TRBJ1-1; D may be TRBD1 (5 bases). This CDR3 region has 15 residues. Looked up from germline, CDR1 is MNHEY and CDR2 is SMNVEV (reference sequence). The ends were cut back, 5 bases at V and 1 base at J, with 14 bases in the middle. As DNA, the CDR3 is TGTGCCAGCAGTACCTGGACGGGGCCGAACACTGAAGCTTTCTTT. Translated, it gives CASSTWTGPNTEAFF.

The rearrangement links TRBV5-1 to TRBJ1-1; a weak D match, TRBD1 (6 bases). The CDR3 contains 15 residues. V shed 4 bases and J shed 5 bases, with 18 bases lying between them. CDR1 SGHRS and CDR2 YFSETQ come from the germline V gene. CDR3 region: CASSPGGGWGTEAFF. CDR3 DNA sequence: TGCGCCAGCAGCCCCGGTGGGGGCTGGGGAACTGAAGCTTTCTTT. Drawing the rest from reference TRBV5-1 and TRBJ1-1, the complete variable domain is KAGVTQTPRYLIKTRGQQVTLSCSPISGHRSVSWYQQTPGQGLQFLFEYFSETQRNKGNFPGRFSGRQFSNSRSEMNVSTLELGDSALYLCASSPGGGWGTEAFFGQGTRLTVV.

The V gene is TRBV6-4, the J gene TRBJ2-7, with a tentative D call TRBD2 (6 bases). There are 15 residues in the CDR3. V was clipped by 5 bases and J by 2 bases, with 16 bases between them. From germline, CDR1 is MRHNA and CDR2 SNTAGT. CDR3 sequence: CASSPKAGPAYEQYF. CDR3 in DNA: TGTGCCAGCAGTCCCAAAGCGGGCCCTGCCTACGAGCAGTACTTC.

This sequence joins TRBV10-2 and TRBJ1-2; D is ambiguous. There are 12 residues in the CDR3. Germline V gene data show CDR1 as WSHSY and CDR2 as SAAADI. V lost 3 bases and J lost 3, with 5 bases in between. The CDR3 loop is CASSDLDYGYTF. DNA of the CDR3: TGCGCCAGCAGTGACCTGGACTATGGCTACACCTTC.

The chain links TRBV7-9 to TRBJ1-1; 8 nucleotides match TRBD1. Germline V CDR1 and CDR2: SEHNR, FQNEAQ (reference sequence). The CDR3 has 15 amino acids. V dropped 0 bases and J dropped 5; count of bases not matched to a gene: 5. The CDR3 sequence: CASSLAQGARTEAFF. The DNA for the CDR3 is TGTGCCAGCAGCTTAGCCCAGGGGGCTCGAACTGAAGCTTTCTTT.

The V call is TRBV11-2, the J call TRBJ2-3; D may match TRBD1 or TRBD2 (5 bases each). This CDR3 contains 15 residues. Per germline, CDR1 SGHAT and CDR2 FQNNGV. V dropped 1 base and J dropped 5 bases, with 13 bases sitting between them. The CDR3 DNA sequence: TGTGCCAGCAGCTTAGGTGGGGGATCGAGAGATACGCAGTATTTT. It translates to CASSLGGGSRDTQYF.

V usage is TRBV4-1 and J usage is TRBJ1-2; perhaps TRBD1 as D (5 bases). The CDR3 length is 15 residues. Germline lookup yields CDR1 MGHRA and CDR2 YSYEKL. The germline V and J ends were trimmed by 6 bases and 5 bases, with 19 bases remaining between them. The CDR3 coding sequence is TGCGCCAGCAGTCTTAATGCGGCCAGGGTTTATGGCTACACCTTC. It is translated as CASSLNAARVYGYTF.

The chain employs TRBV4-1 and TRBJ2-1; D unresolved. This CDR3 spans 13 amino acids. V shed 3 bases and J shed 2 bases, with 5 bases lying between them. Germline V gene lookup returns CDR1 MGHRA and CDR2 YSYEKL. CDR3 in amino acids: CASSQDPYNEQFF. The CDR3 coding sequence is TGCGCCAGCAGCCAGGATCCCTACAATGAGCAGTTCTTC.

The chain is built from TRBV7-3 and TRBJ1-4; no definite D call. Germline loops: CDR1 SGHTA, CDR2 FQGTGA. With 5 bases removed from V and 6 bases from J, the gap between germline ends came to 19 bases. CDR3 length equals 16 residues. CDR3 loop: CASSPGVSQEDEKLFF. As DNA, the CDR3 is TGTGCCAGCAGCCCCGGGGTGTCCCAAGAGGATGAAAAACTGTTTTTT.

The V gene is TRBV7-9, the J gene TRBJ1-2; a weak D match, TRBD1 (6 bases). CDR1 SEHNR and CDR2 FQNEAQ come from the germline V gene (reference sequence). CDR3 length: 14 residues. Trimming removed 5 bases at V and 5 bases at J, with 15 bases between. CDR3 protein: CASSLRQADYGYTF. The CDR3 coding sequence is TGTGCCAGCAGCCTAAGACAGGCCGATTATGGCTACACCTTC.

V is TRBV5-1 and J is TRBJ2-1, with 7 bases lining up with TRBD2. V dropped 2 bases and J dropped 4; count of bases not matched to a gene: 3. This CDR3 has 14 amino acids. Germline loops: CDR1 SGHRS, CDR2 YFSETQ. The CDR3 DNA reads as TGCGCCAGCAGCTTAGGGCGGGAGTACAATGAGCAGTTCTTC. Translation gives CASSLGREYNEQFF.

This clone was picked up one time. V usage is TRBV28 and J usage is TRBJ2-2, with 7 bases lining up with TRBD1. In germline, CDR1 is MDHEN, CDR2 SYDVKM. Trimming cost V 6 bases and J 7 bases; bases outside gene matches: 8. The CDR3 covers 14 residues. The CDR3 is CASRSGGKIGELFF. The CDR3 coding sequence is TGTGCCAGCAGGTCAGGGGGTAAAATCGGGGAGCTGTTTTTT. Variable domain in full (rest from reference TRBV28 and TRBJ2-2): DVKVTQSSRYLVKRTGEKVFLECVQDMDHENMFWYRQDPGLGLRLIYFSYDVKMKEKGDIPEGYSVSREKKERFSLILESASTNQTSMYLCASRSGGKIGELFFGEGSRLTVL.

The CDR3 loop reads CASTLAGGVYNEQFF. As DNA, the CDR3 is TGTGCCAGCACCTTAGCGGGAGGTGTCTACAATGAGCAGTTCTTC. J is TRBJ2-1 and V is TRBV27, with 10 bases fitting TRBD2. V lost 7 bases to trimming and J lost 3 bases; unmatched junction nucleotides: 6. CDR3 length: 15 amino acids. Germline V gene lookup returns CDR1 MNHEY and CDR2 SMNVEV (reference sequence).

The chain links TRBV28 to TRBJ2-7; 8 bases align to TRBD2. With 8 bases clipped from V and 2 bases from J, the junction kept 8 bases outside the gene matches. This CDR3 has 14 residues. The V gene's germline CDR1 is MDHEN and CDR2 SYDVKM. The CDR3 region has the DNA TGTGCCAGCGAGGCGCGGGGGGCAGCCTACGAGCAGTACTTC. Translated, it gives CASEARGAAYEQYF.

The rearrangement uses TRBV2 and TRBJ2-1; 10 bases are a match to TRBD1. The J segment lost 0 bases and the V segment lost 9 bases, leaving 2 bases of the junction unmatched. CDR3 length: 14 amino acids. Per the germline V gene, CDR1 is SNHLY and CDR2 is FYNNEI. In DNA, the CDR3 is TGTGCCAGGGACAGGGGGAGCTCCTACAATGAGCAGTTCTTC. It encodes CARDRGSSYNEQFF.